Below, 9 T cell receptor beta chains from the same sample are listed, as sequenced in a study of blood T cell repertoires in COVID-19. Libraries were prepared by immunoSEQ multiplex PCR; TCRdb keeps only in-frame clonotypes and omits some of them. The repertoire holds approximately 110,000 clones, with around nine tenths as singletons. The sample was peripheral blood. Receptor source: a woman between 45 and 65 years old with active or convalescent COVID-19.

The gene calls are TRBV27 and TRBJ2-4, with D possibly matching TRBD2 (6 bases). With 4 bases removed from V and 7 bases from J, the gap between germline ends came to 8 bases. Per germline, CDR1 MNHEY and CDR2 SMNVEV (reference sequence). CDR3 length: 12 amino acids. The DNA of the CDR3 is TGTGCCAGCAGTTGGGGGGAGAACATTCAGTACTTC. Translating it yields CASSWGENIQYF.

This chain links TRBV6-5 with TRBJ2-5; 13 nucleotides match TRBD2. CDR1 MNHEY and CDR2 SVGAGI come from the germline V gene. The CDR3 covers 15 residues. Trimming cost V 8 bases and J 6 bases; bases outside gene matches: 9. CDR3 residues: CASLGTSGNLQTQYF. CDR3 coding DNA: TGTGCCAGCCTCGGGACTAGCGGGAATTTACAGACCCAGTACTTC.

J is TRBJ1-1 and V is TRBV11-2; 7 bases are shared with TRBD1. Germline values: CDR1 SGHAT, CDR2 FQNNGV. V trimming: 3 bases; J trimming: 11 bases; junction bases outside the gene matches: 9. There are 13 residues in the CDR3. The CDR3, as DNA: TGTGCCAGCAGCTTTTTTGGACAGGAGGATGCTTTCTTT. This codes for CASSFFGQEDAFF. The entire variable domain, with the rest obtained from reference TRBV11-2 and TRBJ1-1, is as follows: EAGVAQSPRYKIIEKRQSVAFWCNPISGHATLYWYQQILGQGPKLLIQFQNNGVVDDSQLPKDRFSAERLKGVDSTLKIQPAKLEDSAVYLCASSFFGQEDAFFGQGTRLTVV.

The rearrangement links TRBV7-2 to TRBJ2-1; 8 bases are a match to TRBD2. Looked up from germline, CDR1 is SGHTA and CDR2 is FQGNSA. The CDR3 covers 14 residues. With V trimmed by 4 bases and J by 8 bases, 7 bases remained unmatched. The CDR3 loop is CASSSFERGHEQFF. CDR3 DNA: TGTGCCAGCAGCTCTTTTGAGCGGGGGCATGAGCAGTTCTTC.

This chain uses TRBV28 with TRBJ2-1; TRBD2 agrees at 10 bases. V lost 5 bases and J lost 15; bases outside the gene matches: 16. Germline CDR1 MDHEN, CDR2 SYDVKM. CDR3 size: 15 residues. The chain's CDR3 is CASSPPPSGSTGLFF. The CDR3 coding sequence is TGTGCCAGCAGTCCACCACCTAGCGGGAGTACGGGGTTGTTCTTC.

The J gene is TRBJ2-5, the V gene TRBV6-2 or TRBV6-3, with 8 bases matching TRBD2. The V gene end was trimmed by 0 bases and the J gene end by 6 bases; junction bases not matched to a gene: 9. The germline V gene encodes CDR1 MNHEY and CDR2 SVGEGT. The CDR3 contains 16 residues. The CDR3, as DNA: TGTGCCAGCAGTTACTCGGAACGAGCGGGAGCGAAGACCCAGTACTTC. This sequence encodes CASSYSERAGAKTQYF.

The chain has TRBV30 and TRBJ1-2; possibly TRBD1 for D (5 bases). The CDR3 is 13 amino acids. The V and J ends lost 2 bases and 4 bases respectively, with 11 bases between them. Germline-derived CDR1 and CDR2 are GTSNPN and SVGIG (reference sequence). The CDR3 DNA is TGTGCCTGGAGTAGCCCAGGGATCTATGGCTACACCTTC. Translation gives CAWSSPGIYGYTF.

This clone was counted a single time. The rearrangement uses TRBV7-9 and TRBJ1-6; D might be TRBD1 (6 bases). The CDR3 extends over 16 amino acids. Germline V gives CDR1 SEHNR, CDR2 FQNEAQ (reference sequence). Deletions cut 6 bases from V and 8 bases from J, with 20 bases between. The CDR3 loop is CASRRGQGLWDSPLHF. DNA of the CDR3: TGTGCCAGCAGGAGGGGACAAGGATTATGGGATTCACCCCTCCACTTT.

This sequence joins TRBV5-4 and TRBJ1-6, with 8 bases that match TRBD1. V dropped 0 bases and J dropped 7; count of bases not matched to a gene: 6. The CDR3 runs 16 residues. The germline V gene has CDR1 SGHNT and CDR2 YYREEE (reference sequence). The DNA for the CDR3 is TGTGCCAGCAGCTTGGTGCATCAGGGGGCGAATTCACCCCTCCACTTT. As protein: CASSLVHQGANSPLHF.